The 2 T cell receptor beta chains in this list originate from one sample, sequenced in a study of T cell responses to AZD1222 COVID-19 vaccine. Method: immunoSEQ multiplex PCR; TCRdb's copy keeps in-frame clones and lacks some. Here the sample spans roughly 150,000 clones, 91% being singletons. Sequences were derived from peripheral blood, sampled on day 0 of AZD1222 vaccination. The source of these receptors is an adult in good health.

This chain links TRBV12-3 or TRBV12-4 with TRBJ2-1, with 8 bases fitting TRBD2. Losses at the gene ends were 5 bases for V and 8 bases for J; bases not matched to a gene: 5. This CDR3 region has 13 residues. CDR3 coding DNA: TGTGCCAGCAGTCCTCCGGGAGGGTATGAGCAGTTCTTC. This translates into CASSPPGGYEQFF.

This chain uses TRBV30 with TRBJ2-5; TRBD2 matches at 8 bases. There are 16 residues in the CDR3. Losses at the gene ends were 3 bases for V and 4 bases for J; bases not matched to a gene: 13. Germline V CDR1 and CDR2: GTSNPN, SVGIG (reference sequence). The CDR3 reads CAWSGIIGTRRETQYF. The DNA for the CDR3 is TGTGCCTGGAGCGGGATCATTGGGACTAGAAGAGAGACCCAGTACTTC.